The source of this TCR beta chain is a study of cytomegalovirus exposure and HLA in healthy donors. Libraries were prepared by immunoSEQ multiplex PCR; TCRdb keeps only in-frame clonotypes and omits some of them. Seen here are hundreds of thousands of clones, approximately 84% observed once, and the top ten hold around 12%. The V gene end was trimmed by 5 bases and the J gene end by 4 bases; junction bases not matched to a gene: 10. The germline CDR1 and CDR2 sequences are SGHVS and FNYEAQ. The CDR3 is 16 residues long. The chain uses TRBV7-6 and TRBJ1-5; TRBD1 matches at 8 bases. The sequencing input was PBMCs. The sequence was collected from a man younger than 35 in good health and CMV-seropositive. CDR3 DNA sequence: TGTGCCAGCAGCCGTAACAGGGGGGCTTATAATCAGCCCCAGCATTTT. As protein: CASSRNRGAYNQPQHF.